This T cell receptor beta chain stems from a study of cytotoxic CD8 clonotypes in ibrutinib-treated CLL. Clones were sequenced by immunoSEQ multiplex PCR, and TCRdb holds only the in-frame ones, with some missing. The sample has some 46,000 clones, 60% to 75% seen once; the top ten hold roughly 14%. CDR3 length equals 16 residues. This TCR was recovered from a human donor with chronic lymphocytic leukemia. This sample comprised PBMCs, obtained after 12 months of ibrutinib treatment. The chain carries TRBV1 and TRBJ1-4; the D segment call TRBD1 is taken from the table without a DNA check. TRBV1 is termed a pseudogene. The CDR3 sequence is CTSSQEFRTDNEKLFF. Written as DNA, the CDR3 is TGCACCAGCAGCCAAGAATTTAGGACAGATAATGAAAAACTGTTTTTT.